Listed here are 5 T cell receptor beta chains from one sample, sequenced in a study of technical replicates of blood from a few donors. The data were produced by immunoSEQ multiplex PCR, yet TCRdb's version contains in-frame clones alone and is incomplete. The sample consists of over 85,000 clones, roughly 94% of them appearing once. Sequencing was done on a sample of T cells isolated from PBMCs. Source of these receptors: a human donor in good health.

CDR3: CASSLGGTRPTDTQYF. The CDR3 DNA follows: TGCGCCAGCAGCTTGGGCGGGACTAGGCCCACAGATACGCAGTATTTT. The V and J genes are TRBV5-1 and TRBJ2-3, with 8 nucleotides matching TRBD2. The J segment lost 2 bases and the V segment lost 0 bases, leaving 5 bases of the junction unmatched. Germline V CDR1 and CDR2: SGHRS, YFSETQ. This CDR3 has 16 amino acids. Full variable domain (remainder filled in from reference TRBV5-1 and TRBJ2-3): KAGVTQTPRYLIKTRGQQVTLSCSPISGHRSVSWYQQTPGQGLQFLFEYFSETQRNKGNFPGRFSGRQFSNSRSEMNVSTLELGDSALYLCASSLGGTRPTDTQYFGPGTRLTVL.

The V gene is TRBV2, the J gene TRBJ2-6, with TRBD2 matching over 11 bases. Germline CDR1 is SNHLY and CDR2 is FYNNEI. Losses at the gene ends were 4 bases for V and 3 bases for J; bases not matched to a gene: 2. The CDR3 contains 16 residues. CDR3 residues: CASSGLAGGGANVLTF. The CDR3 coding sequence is TGTGCCAGCAGTGGGCTAGCGGGAGGTGGGGCCAACGTCCTGACTTTC.

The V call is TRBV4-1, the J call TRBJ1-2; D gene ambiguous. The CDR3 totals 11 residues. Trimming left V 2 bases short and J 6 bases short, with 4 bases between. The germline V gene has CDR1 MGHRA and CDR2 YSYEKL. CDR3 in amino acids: CASSQSHGYTF. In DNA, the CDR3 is TGCGCCAGCAGCCAATCTCATGGCTACACCTTC.

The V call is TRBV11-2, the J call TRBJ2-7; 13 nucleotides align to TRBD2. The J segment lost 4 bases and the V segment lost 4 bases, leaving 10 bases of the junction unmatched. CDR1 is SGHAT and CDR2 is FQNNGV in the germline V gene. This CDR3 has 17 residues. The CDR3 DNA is TGTGCCAGCAGCTCCAATCAGTGGACTAGCGGGAGTTACGAGCAGTACTTC. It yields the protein CASSSNQWTSGSYEQYF.

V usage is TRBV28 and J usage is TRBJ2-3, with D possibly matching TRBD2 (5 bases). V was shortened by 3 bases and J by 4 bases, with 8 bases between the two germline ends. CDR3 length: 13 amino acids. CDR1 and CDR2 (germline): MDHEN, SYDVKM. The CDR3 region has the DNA TGTGCCAGCAGTTTTCGGACTTCAGATACGCAGTATTTT. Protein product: CASSFRTSDTQYF.